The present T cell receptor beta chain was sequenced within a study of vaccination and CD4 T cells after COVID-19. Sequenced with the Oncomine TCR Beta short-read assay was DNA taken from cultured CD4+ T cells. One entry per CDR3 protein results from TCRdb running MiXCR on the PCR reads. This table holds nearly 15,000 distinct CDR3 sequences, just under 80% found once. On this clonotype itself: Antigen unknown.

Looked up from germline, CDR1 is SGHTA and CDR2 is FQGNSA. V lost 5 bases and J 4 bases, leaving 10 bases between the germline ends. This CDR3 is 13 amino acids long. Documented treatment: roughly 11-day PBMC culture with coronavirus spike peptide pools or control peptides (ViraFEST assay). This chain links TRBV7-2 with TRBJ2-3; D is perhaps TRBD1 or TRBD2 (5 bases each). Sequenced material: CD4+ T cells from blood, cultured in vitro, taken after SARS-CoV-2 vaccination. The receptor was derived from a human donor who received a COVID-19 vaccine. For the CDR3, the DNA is TGTGCCAGCAGCGCCGGGACCGCAGATACGCAGTATTTT. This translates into CASSAGTADTQYF.